This paragraph reports one T cell receptor (beta chain). What it binds is not known. The data belong to a study of T cell responses to AZD1222 COVID-19 vaccine. Study findings and constraints: There were repertoire samples only from the period after the peak T cell response. With two AZD1222 doses given, Spike-specific TCR breadth and depth both rose. Unmutated variant regions are reportedly the target of nearly half of TCRs that are spike-specific. Only a handful of AZD1222 recipients were seropositive at baseline.

Here immunoSEQ multiplex PCR was the method, and the copy in TCRdb shows in-frame clones only, minus some. The profile shows 50,000 to 75,000 clones, nearly 90% of them singletons. The germline V gene has CDR1 SGHTA and CDR2 FQGTGA. Trimming took 1 base from V and 8 from J, leaving 12 bases between them. The CDR3 runs to 14 residues. This TCR was recovered from an adult who received the AZD1222 COVID-19 vaccine. The gene calls are TRBV7-3 and TRBJ1-3; tentatively, D is TRBD1 (5 bases). The material sequenced was peripheral blood, taken 28 days after the second AZD1222 dose. CDR3 nucleotide sequence: TGTGCCAGCAGCTTAAGCGGGGGGGTTGACACCATATATTTT. This encodes CASSLSGGVDTIYF.